Listed below are T cell receptor beta chains from one sample, sequenced in a study of post-analysis software for immune sequencing data. TCRdb re-analysed the PCR reads in MiXCR, keeping a single row per CDR3 protein. The table lists under 650,000 distinct CDR3 sequences, roughly 45% of them singletons. Sequences were obtained from blood. These receptors were taken from a girl between 10 and 17 years old with multiple sclerosis. CDR3s include the opening cysteine and the closing phenylalanine or tryptophan. Fields, in order: D gene, clone size, V gene, J gene, CDR3 protein, CDR3 DNA. The D gene is left open where the match is weak. Size is stated for part of the rows, as once, few or many counts, or as a class when the clone is expanded.

NA,once,TRBV6-1,TRBJ1-1,CASRGSGGALNTEAFF,TGTGCCAGCAGGGGCTCGGGGGGGGCTTTAAACACTGAAGCTTTCTTT
TRBD1,NA,TRBV9,TRBJ1-1,CASSGSGTGAEAFF,TGTGCCAGCAGCGGGTCCGGGACAGGGGCCGAAGCTTTCTTT
TRBD1,NA,TRBV12-3/TRBV12-4,TRBJ2-4,CASSRSGTGIKNIQYF,TGTGCCAGCAGTCGGTCCGGGACAGGAATCAAAAACATTCAGTACTTC
NA,once,TRBV25-1,TRBJ1-1,CASSRQPGGTEAFF,TGTGCCAGCAGTAGACAACCAGGAGGCACTGAAGCTTTCTTT
TRBD1,NA,TRBV24-1,TRBJ2-5,CATSDSGQTQETQYF,TGTGCCACCAGTGATTCGGGACAGACACAAGAGACCCAGTACTTC
TRBD1,NA,TRBV12-3/TRBV12-4,TRBJ2-7,CASSPPGGPGYNEQYF,TGTGCCAGCAGTCCTCCAGGGGGCCCTGGCTACAATGAGCAGTACTTC
TRBD1,few,TRBV29-1,TRBJ2-3,CSVGGRGRATDTQYF,TGCAGCGTTGGAGGAAGGGGGCGCGCCACAGATACGCAGTATTTT
TRBD2,NA,TRBV12-3/TRBV12-4,TRBJ2-5,CASRLAGGAQYF,TGTGCCAGCAGGCTAGCGGGAGGGGCCCAGTACTTC
NA,NA,TRBV3-1,TRBJ1-5,CASSQEIGDQPQHF,TGTGCCAGCAGCCAAGAGATAGGGGATCAGCCCCAGCATTTT
NA,NA,TRBV29-1,TRBJ2-7,CSVEQQGYEQYF,TGCAGCGTTGAACAACAGGGTTACGAGCAGTACTTC
NA,NA,TRBV7-2,TRBJ2-5,CASSPGAMLETQYF,TGTGCCAGCAGCCCCGGGGCTATGTTAGAGACCCAGTACTTC
TRBD2,NA,TRBV29-1,TRBJ2-1,CSVFGLAGVNEQFF,TGCAGCGTCTTTGGACTAGCGGGGGTCAATGAGCAGTTCTTC
NA,few,TRBV20-1,TRBJ1-5,CSALYRGGPQHF,TGCAGTGCTCTTTATCGGGGAGGGCCCCAGCATTTT
TRBD1,NA,TRBV6-1,TRBJ2-7,CATRVGQGEQYF,TGTGCCACGCGGGTGGGACAGGGCGAGCAGTACTTC
NA,NA,TRBV4-1,TRBJ2-7,CASSQDQRSEQYF,TGCGCCAGCAGCCAAGATCAAAGGTCCGAGCAGTACTTC
NA,NA,TRBV6-5,TRBJ2-7,CASSYDSRDYEQYF,TGTGCCAGCAGTTACGACAGCAGAGACTACGAGCAGTACTTC
TRBD2,few,TRBV12-3/TRBV12-4,TRBJ2-5,CASSWTSLETQYF,TGTGCCAGCAGTTGGACTAGTTTGGAGACCCAGTACTTC
NA,NA,TRBV7-7,TRBJ2-7,CASSFSAWGEQYF,TGTGCTAGCAGCTTCTCCGCCTGGGGCGAGCAGTACTTC
TRBD2,few,TRBV6-5,TRBJ2-7,CASSYSGLAGGSSYEQYF,TGTGCCAGCAGTTACTCCGGACTAGCGGGAGGGAGCTCCTACGAGCAGTACTTC
TRBD1,NA,TRBV7-2,TRBJ2-7,CASSFDRGDYEQYF,TGTGCCAGCAGCTTCGACAGGGGGGACTACGAGCAGTACTTC
NA,once,TRBV20-1,TRBJ2-1,CSARSGGNNEQFF,TGCAGTGCTAGATCGGGCGGGAATAATGAGCAGTTCTTC
TRBD1,NA,TRBV5-1,TRBJ2-7,CASSLGGTDSYEQYF,TGCGCCAGCAGCTTGGGAGGGACAGACTCCTACGAGCAGTACTTC
NA,NA,TRBV2,TRBJ2-1,CASSAAADPSYNEQFF,TGTGCCAGCAGTGCAGCGGCGGATCCCTCCTACAATGAGCAGTTCTTC
NA,NA,TRBV4-1,TRBJ2-5,CASSPGVAAQETQYF,TGCGCCAGCAGCCCGGGGGTTGCGGCCCAAGAGACCCAGTACTTC
TRBD2,NA,TRBV7-2,TRBJ2-1,CASSPSGDTYNEQFF,TGTGCCAGCAGCCCTAGCGGGGATACCTACAATGAGCAGTTCTTC
NA,few,TRBV6-5,TRBJ2-7,CASSYSSAQGSFYEQYF,TGTGCCAGCAGTTACTCGTCGGCCCAGGGGTCTTTTTACGAGCAGTACTTC
NA,NA,TRBV20-1,TRBJ2-7,CSARLGGGQYF,TGCAGTGCTAGATTGGGGGGTGGGCAGTACTTC
TRBD1,once,TRBV6-4,TRBJ1-1,CASRESTGGSGTEAFF,TGTGCCAGCAGAGAATCGACAGGGGGCTCCGGGACTGAAGCTTTCTTT
TRBD1,few,TRBV27,TRBJ2-1,CASSLPRGDRVDQQFF,TGTGCCAGCAGTCTCCCAAGGGGGGACAGGGTTGATCAGCAGTTCTTC
NA,NA,TRBV20-1,TRBJ1-4,CSARNQDEKLFF,TGCAGTGCTAGAAACCAGGATGAAAAACTGTTTTTT